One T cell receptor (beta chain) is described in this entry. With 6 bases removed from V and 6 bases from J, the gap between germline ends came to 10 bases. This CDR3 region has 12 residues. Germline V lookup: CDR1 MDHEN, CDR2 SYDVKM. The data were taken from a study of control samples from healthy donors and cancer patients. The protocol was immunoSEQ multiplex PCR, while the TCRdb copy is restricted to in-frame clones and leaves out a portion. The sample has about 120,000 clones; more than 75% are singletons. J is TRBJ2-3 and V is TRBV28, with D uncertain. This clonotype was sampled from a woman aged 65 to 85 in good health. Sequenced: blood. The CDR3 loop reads CASSPTPDTQYF. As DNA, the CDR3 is TGTGCCAGCAGCCCTACGCCCGATACGCAGTATTTT.